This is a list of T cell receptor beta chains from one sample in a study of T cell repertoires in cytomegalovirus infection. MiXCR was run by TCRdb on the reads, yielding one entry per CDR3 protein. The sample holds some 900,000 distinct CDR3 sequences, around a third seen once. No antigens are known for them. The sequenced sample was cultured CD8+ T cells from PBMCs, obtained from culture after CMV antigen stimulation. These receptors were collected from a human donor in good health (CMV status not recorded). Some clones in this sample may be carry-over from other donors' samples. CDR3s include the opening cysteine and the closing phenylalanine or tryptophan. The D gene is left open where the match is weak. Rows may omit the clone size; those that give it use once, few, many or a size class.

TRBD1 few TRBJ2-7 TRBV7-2 CASSFGGDSEQYF TGTGCCAGCAGCTTCGGTGGGGACAGCGAGCAGTACTTC
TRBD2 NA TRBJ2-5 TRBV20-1 CSARESGGQYF TGCAGTGCTAGAGAGAGCGGGGGGCAGTACTTC
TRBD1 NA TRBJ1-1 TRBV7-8 CVSSFGDRGNTEAFF TGTGTCAGCAGCTTTGGGGACAGGGGGAATACTGAAGCTTTCTTT
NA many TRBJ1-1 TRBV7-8 CASSLREGWNTEAFF TGTGCCAGCAGCTTACGTGAGGGGTGGAACACTGAAGCTTTCTTT
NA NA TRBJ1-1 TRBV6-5 CASTYNGGGSTEAFF TGTGCCAGCACCTATAACGGGGGGGGATCCACTGAAGCTTTCTTT
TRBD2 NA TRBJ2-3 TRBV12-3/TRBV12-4 CASSFSLAGMTDTQYF TGTGCCAGCAGTTTCTCCTTAGCGGGGATGACAGATACGCAGTATTTT
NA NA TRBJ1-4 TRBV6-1 CASSEWWDLPGMYNEKLFF TGTGCCAGCAGTGAATGGTGGGACCTGCCAGGAATGTATAATGAAAAACTGTTTTTT
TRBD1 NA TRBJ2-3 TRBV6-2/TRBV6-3 CASSADRGSTDTQYF TGTGCCAGCAGTGCCGACAGGGGCAGCACAGATACGCAGTATTTT
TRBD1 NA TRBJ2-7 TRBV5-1 CASRDRNTYEQYF TGCGCCAGTCGGGACAGGAACACCTACGAGCAGTACTTC
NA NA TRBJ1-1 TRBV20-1 CSARGMGGRNTEAFF TGCAGTGCTAGGGGTATGGGGGGTCGGAACACTGAAGCTTTCTTT
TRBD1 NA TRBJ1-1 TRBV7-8 CASSLATGETEAFF TGTGCCAGCAGCTTAGCCACAGGGGAAACTGAAGCTTTCTTT
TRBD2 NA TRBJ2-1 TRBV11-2 CASSKQSGGIYNEQFF TGTGCCAGCAGCAAACAAAGCGGGGGAATCTACAATGAGCAGTTCTTC
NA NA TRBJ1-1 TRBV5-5 CASSLEGRGNTEAFF TGTGCCAGCAGCTTGGAGGGCAGGGGCAACACTGAAGCTTTCTTT
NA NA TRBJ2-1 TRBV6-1 CASSDGWVAGATNEQFF TGTGCCAGCAGTGACGGGTGGGTCGCGGGGGCTACCAATGAGCAGTTCTTC
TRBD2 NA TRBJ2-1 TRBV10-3 CAISESSGGRNEQFF TGTGCCATCAGTGAATCTAGCGGGGGTCGGAATGAGCAGTTCTTC
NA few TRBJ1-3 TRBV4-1 CASSQDISSGNTIYF TGCGCCAGCAGCCAAGACATCAGCTCTGGAAACACCATATATTTT
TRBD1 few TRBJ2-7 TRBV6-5 CASSGQGFYEQYF TGTGCCAGCTCAGGACAGGGCTTCTACGAGCAGTACTTC
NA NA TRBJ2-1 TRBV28 CASSWAGNNEQFF TGTGCCAGCAGTTGGGCAGGGAACAATGAGCAGTTCTTC
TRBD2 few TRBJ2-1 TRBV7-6 CASSLGPHGILAGRGNEQFF TGTGCCAGCAGCTTAGGTCCCCATGGGATACTAGCGGGTAGGGGCAATGAGCAGTTCTTC
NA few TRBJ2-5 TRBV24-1 CATSGLGSPGGKETQYF TGTGCCACCAGTGGCTTGGGCAGCCCGGGGGGCAAAGAGACCCAGTACTTC
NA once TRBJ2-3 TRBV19 CASSVSWGRTDTQYF TGTGCCAGTAGTGTTTCTTGGGGGCGCACAGATACGCAGTATTTT
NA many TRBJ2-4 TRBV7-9 CASSSIGRFGAKNIQYF TGTGCCAGCAGCTCTATAGGGAGGTTTGGGGCCAAAAACATTCAGTACTTC
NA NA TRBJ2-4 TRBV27 CASGPRSRENIQYF TGTGCCAGCGGACCCCGGTCTAGGGAAAACATTCAGTACTTC
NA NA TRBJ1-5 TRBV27 CANSPTGSNQPQHF TGTGCCAACAGTCCGACAGGTAGCAATCAGCCCCAGCATTTT
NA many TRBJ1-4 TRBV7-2 CASSLVTSEKLFF TGTGCCAGCAGCCTCGTCACCTCTGAAAAACTGTTTTTT
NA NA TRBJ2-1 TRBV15 CATSRDLSIWQFF TGTGCCACCAGCAGAGATCTATCAATCTGGCAGTTCTTC
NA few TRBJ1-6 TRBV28 CASSPLLGTFNSPLHF TGTGCCAGCAGTCCCTTGCTGGGAACGTTTAATTCACCCCTCCACTTT
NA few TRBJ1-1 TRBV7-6 CASSLAPEGSRNTEAFF TGTGCCAGCAGCTTAGCTCCCGAGGGCTCTAGAAACACTGAAGCTTTCTTT
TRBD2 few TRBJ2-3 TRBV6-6 CASSLAGGHTDTQYF TGTGCCAGCAGCCTAGCGGGGGGCCACACAGATACGCAGTATTTT
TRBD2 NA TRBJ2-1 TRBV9 CASSVGGGNNEQFF TGTGCCAGCAGTGTGGGCGGGGGGAACAATGAGCAGTTCTTC
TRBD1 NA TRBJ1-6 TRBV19 CASSTRGQGLTLSYNSPLHF TGTGCCAGTAGTACCAGGGGACAGGGCCTGACCCTCTCCTATAATTCACCCCTCCACTTT
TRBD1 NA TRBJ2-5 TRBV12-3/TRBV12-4 CASTTGGTYQETQYF TGTGCCAGCACCACAGGGGGGACGTACCAAGAGACCCAGTACTTC
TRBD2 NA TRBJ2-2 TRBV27 CASRPGLETIGELFF TGTGCCAGCAGACCGGGACTAGAGACAATCGGGGAGCTGTTTTTT
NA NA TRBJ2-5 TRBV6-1 CASSEVGQRETQYF TGTGCCAGCAGTGAAGTGGGCCAGAGGGAGACCCAGTACTTC
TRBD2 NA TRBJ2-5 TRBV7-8 CASSLGLLAGVQETQYF TGTGCCAGCAGCTTAGGCCTACTAGCGGGGGTTCAAGAGACCCAGTACTTC
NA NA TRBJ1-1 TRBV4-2 CASTWGDLNTEAFF TGTGCCAGCACTTGGGGGGATCTGAACACTGAAGCTTTCTTT
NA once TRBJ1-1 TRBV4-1 CASSQGGPPGTEAFF TGCGCCAGCAGCCAAGGGGGACCGCCAGGGACTGAAGCTTTCTTT
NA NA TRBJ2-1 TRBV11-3 CASSFGGMFYNEQFF TGTGCCAGCAGCTTTGGGGGTATGTTCTACAATGAGCAGTTCTTC
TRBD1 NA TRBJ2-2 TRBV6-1 CAGLDREWKPGELFF TGTGCCGGCCTGGACAGGGAGTGGAAACCCGGGGAGCTGTTTTTT
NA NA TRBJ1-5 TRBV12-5 CASGLGSGNQPQHF TGTGCTAGTGGTCTCGGGTCGGGCAATCAGCCCCAGCATTTT
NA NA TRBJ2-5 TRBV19 CASSMGLGETQYF TGTGCCAGTAGTATGGGGCTAGGGGAGACCCAGTACTTC
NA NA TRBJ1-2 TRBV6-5 CASSSPLGSEYGYTF TGTGCCAGCAGTTCCCCTCTGGGTTCAGAGTATGGCTACACCTTC
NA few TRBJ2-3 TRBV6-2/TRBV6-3 CASSYNPAGTDTQYF TGTGCCAGCAGTTACAACCCAGCCGGCACAGATACGCAGTATTTT
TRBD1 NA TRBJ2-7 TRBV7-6 CASSLGVGQGFEQYF TGTGCCAGCAGCTTAGGAGTGGGACAGGGATTCGAGCAGTACTTC
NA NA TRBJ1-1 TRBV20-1 CSAREVGGGTEAFF TGCAGTGCCAGGGAGGTGGGGGGGGGTACTGAAGCTTTCTTT
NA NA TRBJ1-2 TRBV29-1 CSVEDPRKPLRKTDNYGYTF TGCAGCGTTGAAGACCCCAGGAAGCCACTCCGCAAAACCGATAACTATGGCTACACCTTC
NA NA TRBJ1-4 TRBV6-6 CASSYVFGQDEKLFF TGTGCCAGCAGTTACGTTTTCGGGCAGGATGAAAAACTGTTTTTT
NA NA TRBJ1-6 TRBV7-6 CASSGRAYNSPLHF TGTGCCAGCAGCGGCAGGGCCTATAATTCACCCCTCCACTTT
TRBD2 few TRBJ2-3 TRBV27 CASRPPLAGGWDTQYF TGTGCCAGCAGGCCCCCACTAGCGGGGGGCTGGGATACGCAGTATTTT
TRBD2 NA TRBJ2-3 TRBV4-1 CAGSQDAWGGGTDTQYF TGTGCCGGCAGCCAAGATGCTTGGGGGGGTGGTACAGATACGCAGTATTTT
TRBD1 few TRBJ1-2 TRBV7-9 CASSLEGQGGYTF TGTGCCAGCAGCTTAGAGGGACAGGGGGGCTACACCTTC
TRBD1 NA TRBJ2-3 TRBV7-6 CASSQDREPTQYF TGTGCCAGCAGCCAGGACAGGGAACCAACGCAGTATTTT
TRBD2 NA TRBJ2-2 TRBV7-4 CASSLSREGTGELFF TGTGCCAGCAGCTTATCCAGGGAGGGCACCGGGGAGCTGTTTTTT
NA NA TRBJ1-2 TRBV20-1 CSARGGGGPEGYTF TGCAGTGCTAGAGGGGGCGGGGGGCCGGAGGGCTACACCTTC
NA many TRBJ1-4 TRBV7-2 CASSLGRPVGVGEKLFF TGTGCCAGCAGCTTGGGACGACCAGTGGGAGTTGGTGAAAAACTGTTTTTT
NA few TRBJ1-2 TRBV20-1 CSARERTNYGYTF TGCAGTGCTAGAGAACGGACAAACTATGGCTACACCTTC
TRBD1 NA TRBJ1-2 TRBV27 CASSPPGQSYTF TGTGCCAGCAGTCCCCCGGGACAGAGCTACACCTTC
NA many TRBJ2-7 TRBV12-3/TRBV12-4 CASSLGGPYEQYF TGTGCCAGCAGCTTAGGAGGTCCCTACGAGCAGTACTTC
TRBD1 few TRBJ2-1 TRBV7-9 CASSGFRQGAGDEQFF TGTGCCAGCAGCGGGTTTAGACAGGGGGCCGGCGATGAGCAGTTCTTC
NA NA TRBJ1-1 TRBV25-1 CASSESAGAGTEAFF TGTGCCAGCAGTGAATCGGCAGGGGCCGGGACTGAAGCTTTCTTT